What follows are 4 T cell receptor beta chains derived from one specimen sequenced in a study of blood T cell repertoires in COVID-19. Generated by immunoSEQ multiplex PCR, the TCRdb table keeps only in-frame clones and is missing some. Of approximately 90,000 clones listed, around nine tenths were seen once; the top ten hold roughly 7.2%. The sequencing input was peripheral blood. Receptors were obtained from a man aged 55 to 69 with acute or convalescent COVID-19.

V usage is TRBV7-2 and J usage is TRBJ1-5, with D maybe TRBD1 (6 bases). The germline V gene has CDR1 SGHTA and CDR2 FQGNSA. V was cut by 1 base and J by 1 base, with 11 bases left in between. CDR3 size: 16 residues. CDR3 residues: CASSLDPGASNQPQHF. The CDR3 DNA follows: TGTGCCAGCAGCTTAGACCCAGGGGCGAGCAATCAGCCCCAGCATTTT.

The V call is TRBV18, the J call TRBJ2-7, with 9 bases matching TRBD1. CDR1 and CDR2 from the germline V gene are KGHSH and LQKENI. V lost 2 bases, J lost 1 base, and 6 bases stayed unmatched. The length of the CDR3 is 16 residues. CDR3 loop: CASSPFVGQGSYEQYF. CDR3 coding DNA: TGTGCCAGCTCACCATTTGTAGGACAGGGGTCCTACGAGCAGTACTTC. Looking up the rest from reference TRBV18 and TRBJ2-7 gives the full variable domain: NAGVMQNPRHLVRRRGQEARLRCSPMKGHSHVYWYRQLPEEGLKFMVYLQKENIIDESGMPKERFSAEFPKEGPSILRIQQVVRGDSAAYFCASSPFVGQGSYEQYFGPGTRLTVT.

The chain joins TRBV15 to TRBJ2-1; D gene unclear. Per the germline V gene, CDR1 is LNHNV and CDR2 is YYDKDF (reference sequence). V was clipped by 0 bases and J by 3 bases, with 12 bases between them. The CDR3 runs 16 residues. The CDR3 spells CATSRELQARYNEQFF. CDR3 nucleotide sequence: TGTGCCACCAGCAGAGAATTGCAAGCCCGCTACAATGAGCAGTTCTTC.

The chain carries TRBV6-5 and TRBJ2-5, with 10 bases lining up with TRBD1. Germline V CDR1 and CDR2: MNHEY, SVGAGI. J lost 9 bases, V lost 6 bases, and 13 bases had no gene match. The CDR3 covers 15 residues. CDR3 nucleotides: TGTGCCAGCAGGCGGGACAGGGGTAACCAGAGTCCCCAGTACTTC. Its protein is CASRRDRGNQSPQYF.